This TCR beta chain came from a study of CD8 T cells in Susac syndrome. An amount of RNA that ranged from about 0.45 to 1 ug was reverse transcribed with random hexamers. TCRdb itself ran the immunoSEQ multiplex PCR reads through MiXCR, one entry per CDR3 protein. Of 150,000 to 190,000 distinct CDR3 sequences listed, around 96% are singletons. In blood CD8+ and CD4+ T cells, TCR beta underwent sequencing. Sequenced input: CD4+ T cells from PBMCs. The receptor was derived from a human donor with Susac syndrome.

The CDR3 loop reads CSARIYSAGEGTQYF. CDR3 coding DNA: TGCAGTGCTAGAATCTACTCGGCGGGGGAAGGGACCCAGTACTTC. This rearrangement joins TRBV20-1 to TRBJ2-5; 7 nucleotides match TRBD2. The junction had 13 bases not matched to a gene; V was cut back by 2 bases and J by 7 bases. The germline V gene encodes CDR1 DFQATT and CDR2 SNEGSKA (reference sequence). The length of the CDR3 is 15 residues.